The clone carrying this T cell receptor beta chain was detected ten times or more. A distinct unique molecular identifier was carried by each TCR cDNA molecule. TCRdb recomputed calls from the 5' RACE reads with MiXCR, one row per CDR3 protein. Of approximately 56,000 distinct CDR3 sequences listed, 6% to 8.5% are singletons. Specified time point: blood at routine non-recurrence follow-up after resection. In each case, whole RNA from tumor, nontumor lung or frozen PBMC was sequenced unsorted. This entry is derived from a study of spatial heterogeneity in lung cancer. V lost 5 bases to trimming and J lost 4 bases; unmatched junction nucleotides: 5. CDR3 size: 15 residues. Germline V lookup: CDR1 MDHEN, CDR2 SYDVKM.

The input for sequencing was PBMCs, taken at follow-up. The rearrangement joins TRBV28 to TRBJ2-1; 10 bases are a match to TRBD2. The origin of this receptor is a female donor with early-stage non-small cell lung cancer. The CDR3 nucleotides are TGTGCCAGCAGTAAGCGGGGGGGCGGATACAATGAGCAGTTCTTC. Its protein product is CASSKRGGGYNEQFF.